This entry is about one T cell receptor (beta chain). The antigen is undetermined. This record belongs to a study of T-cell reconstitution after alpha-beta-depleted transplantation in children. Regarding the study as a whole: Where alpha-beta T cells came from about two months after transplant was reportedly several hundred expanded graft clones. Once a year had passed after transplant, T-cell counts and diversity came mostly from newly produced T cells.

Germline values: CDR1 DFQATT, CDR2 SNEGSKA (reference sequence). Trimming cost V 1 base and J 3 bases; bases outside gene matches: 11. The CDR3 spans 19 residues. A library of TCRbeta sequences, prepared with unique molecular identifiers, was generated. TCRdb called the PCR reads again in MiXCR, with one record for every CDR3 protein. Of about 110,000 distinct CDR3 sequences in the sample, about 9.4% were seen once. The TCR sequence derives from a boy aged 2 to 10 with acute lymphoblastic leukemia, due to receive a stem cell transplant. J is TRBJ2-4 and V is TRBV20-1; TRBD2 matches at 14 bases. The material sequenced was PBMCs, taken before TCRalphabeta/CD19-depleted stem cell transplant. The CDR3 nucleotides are TGCAGTGCTAGAGGGCCGGGACTAGCGGGAGTTATAGACAAAAACATTCAGTACTTC. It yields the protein CSARGPGLAGVIDKNIQYF.